Following are 12 T cell receptor beta chains from one sample sequenced in a study of control samples from healthy donors and cancer patients. TCRdb's table, derived via immunoSEQ multiplex PCR, lists solely in-frame clones and lacks some. Here the sample spans more than 140,000 clones, 91% being singletons. Sequences were obtained from blood. These receptors all come from a man younger than 35 in good health.

The chain joins TRBV3-1 (or the pseudogene TRBV3-2) to TRBJ1-1, with a weak D call TRBD1 (5 bases). The germline CDR1 and CDR2 sequences are LGHDT and YNNKEL (reference sequence). The V end was cut by 1 base, the J end by 7 bases, with 10 bases between. The CDR3 is 13 residues long. CDR3 in amino acids: CASSQASRGEAFF. CDR3 coding DNA: TGTGCCAGCAGCCAAGCTTCAAGGGGTGAAGCTTTCTTT.

This clone was recorded only once. The rearrangement links TRBV23-1 to TRBJ2-5, with D unresolved. TRBV23-1 is designated an ORF whose function remains uncertain. Trimming took 3 bases from V and 1 from J, leaving 9 bases between them. CDR3 length equals 14 residues. The CDR3 loop is CASSQDGVQETQYF. CDR3 in DNA: TGCGCCAGCAGTCAGGACGGAGTCCAAGAGACCCAGTACTTC.

This clone has a single count. V is TRBV11-2 and J is TRBJ1-2; 10 bases line up with TRBD1. This CDR3 contains 15 residues. V lost 5 bases to trimming and J lost 5 bases; unmatched junction nucleotides: 8. In germline, CDR1 is SGHAT, CDR2 FQNNGV. The CDR3 reads CASSTSQDRGYGYTF. CDR3 bases: TGTGCCAGCAGCACATCCCAGGACAGGGGGTATGGCTACACCTTC.

The chain couples TRBV7-2 to TRBJ2-3; 10 bases line up with TRBD2. CDR1 and CDR2 (germline): SGHTA, FQGNSA. V shed 0 bases and J 8 bases; nucleotides not matched to a gene: 11. The CDR3 covers 17 residues. The CDR3 sequence is CASSLATSGALRVTQYF. In nucleotides, the CDR3 is TGTGCCAGCAGCTTAGCTACTAGCGGGGCGCTTCGTGTTACGCAGTATTTT.

V usage is TRBV28 and J usage is TRBJ2-7; D possibly uses TRBD1 or TRBD2 (6 bases each). V was cut by 4 bases and J by 5 bases, with 12 bases left in between. Germline loops: CDR1 MDHEN, CDR2 SYDVKM. This CDR3 contains 13 residues. CDR3 in DNA: TGTGCCAGCAGTTCAGGGGAGGTAGACGAGCAGTACTTC. As protein: CASSSGEVDEQYF.

The rearrangement uses TRBV27 and TRBJ1-1; tentatively, D is TRBD1 (6 bases). The CDR3 runs to 13 residues. V lost 6 bases to trimming and J lost 5 bases, with 13 bases between them. Germline V gives CDR1 MNHEY, CDR2 SMNVEV (reference sequence). The CDR3 DNA sequence: TGTGCCAGCAGCGGAGGGGGTTTGACTGAAGCTTTCTTT. It yields the protein CASSGGGLTEAFF.

CDR3 in DNA: TGTGCCAGCAGAGGAGGGAACACTGAAGCTTTCTTT. Its translation: CASRGGNTEAFF. The chain carries TRBV7-9 and TRBJ1-1; no clear D. Trimming left V 6 bases short and J 1 base short, with 6 bases between. The germline V gene has CDR1 SEHNR and CDR2 FQNEAQ (reference sequence). The CDR3 is made up of 12 amino acids.

CDR3 region: CASSISDRNLSYNEQFF. In nucleotides, the CDR3 is TGTGCCAGCAGCATTTCGGACAGAAATCTCTCCTACAATGAGCAGTTCTTC. This chain connects TRBV7-3 to TRBJ2-1; tentative D call: TRBD1 (6 bases). The length of the CDR3 is 17 residues. The germline V gene has CDR1 SGHTA and CDR2 FQGTGA. Trimming took 5 bases from V and 0 from J, leaving 17 bases between them.

The rearrangement joins TRBV14 to TRBJ1-1; a possible D gene is TRBD1 (5 bases). Looked up from germline, CDR1 is SGHDN and CDR2 is FVKESK. V shed 6 bases and J shed 4 bases, with 9 bases lying between them. The CDR3 is 12 amino acids. This CDR3 reads CASSIGGTEAFF. The CDR3 nucleotides read TGTGCCAGCAGTATCGGGGGCACTGAAGCTTTCTTT.

V usage is TRBV12-5 and J usage is TRBJ1-1, with D perhaps TRBD1 (6 bases). CDR3 length equals 18 residues. Trimming removed 3 bases from V and 0 bases from J, with 20 bases in between. Germline V gene lookup returns CDR1 LGHNT and CDR2 FRNRAP. DNA of the CDR3: TGTGCTAGTGGTTTTAGAGGCCAGGGGACCCTCCTGAACACTGAAGCTTTCTTT. Protein product: CASGFRGQGTLLNTEAFF. The variable domain in full, completed from reference TRBV12-5 and TRBJ1-1, reads DARVTQTPRHKVTEMGQEVTMRCQPILGHNTVFWYRQTMMQGLELLAYFRNRAPLDDSGMPKDRFSAEMPDATLATLKIQPSEPRDSAVYFCASGFRGQGTLLNTEAFFGQGTRLTVV.

This chain connects TRBV4-1 to TRBJ2-3, with 13 bases identical to TRBD2. CDR1 and CDR2 from the germline V gene are MGHRA and YSYEKL. After removal of 0 bases from V and 0 bases from J, the junction contained 6 bases not matched to a gene. This CDR3 spans 19 amino acids. Written as DNA, the CDR3 is TGCGCCAGCAGCCAAGATCCACTAGCGGGGGGGATTAGCACAGATACGCAGTATTTT. Protein sequence: CASSQDPLAGGISTDTQYF.

This clone was observed a single time. CDR3 amino acids: CASSLVWGEETQYF. The CDR3 nucleotides read TGTGCCAGCAGCTTGGTGTGGGGCGAGGAGACCCAGTACTTC. The V call is TRBV5-6, the J call TRBJ2-5; a possible D gene is TRBD1 (5 bases). The CDR3 totals 14 residues. Trimming removed 0 bases at V and 5 bases at J, with 11 bases between. CDR1 and CDR2 from the germline V gene are SGHDT and YYEEEE.